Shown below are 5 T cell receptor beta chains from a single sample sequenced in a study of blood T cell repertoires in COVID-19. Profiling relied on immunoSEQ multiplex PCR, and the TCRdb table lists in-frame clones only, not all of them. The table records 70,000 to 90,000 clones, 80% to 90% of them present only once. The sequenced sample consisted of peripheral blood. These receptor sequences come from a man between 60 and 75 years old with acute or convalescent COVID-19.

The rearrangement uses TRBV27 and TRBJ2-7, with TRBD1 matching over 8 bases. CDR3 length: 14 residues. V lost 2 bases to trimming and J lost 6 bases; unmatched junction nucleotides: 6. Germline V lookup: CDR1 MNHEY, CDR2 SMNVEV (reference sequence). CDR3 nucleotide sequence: TGTGCCAGCAGTTTAAGGCAGGGGGCGTTCGAGCAGTACTTC. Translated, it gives CASSLRQGAFEQYF.

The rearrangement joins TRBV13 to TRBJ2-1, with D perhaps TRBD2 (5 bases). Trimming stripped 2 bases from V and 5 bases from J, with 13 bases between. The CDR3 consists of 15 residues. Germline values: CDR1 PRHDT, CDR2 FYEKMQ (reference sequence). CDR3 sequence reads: CASSLRGFGNNEQFF. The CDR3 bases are TGTGCCAGCAGCTTAAGAGGGTTCGGTAACAATGAGCAGTTCTTC.

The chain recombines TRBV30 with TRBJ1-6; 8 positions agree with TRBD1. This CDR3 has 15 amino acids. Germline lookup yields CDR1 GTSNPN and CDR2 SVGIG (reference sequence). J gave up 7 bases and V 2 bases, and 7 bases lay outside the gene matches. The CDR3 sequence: CAWSLGQGPNSPLHF. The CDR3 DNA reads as TGTGCCTGGAGTCTTGGACAGGGCCCGAATTCACCCCTCCACTTT.

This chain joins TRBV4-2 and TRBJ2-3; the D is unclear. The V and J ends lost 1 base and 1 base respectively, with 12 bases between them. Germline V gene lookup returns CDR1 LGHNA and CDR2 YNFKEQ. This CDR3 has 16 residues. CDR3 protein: CASSQAPAARTDTQYF. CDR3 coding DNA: TGTGCCAGCAGCCAAGCCCCGGCGGCCCGCACAGATACGCAGTATTTT.

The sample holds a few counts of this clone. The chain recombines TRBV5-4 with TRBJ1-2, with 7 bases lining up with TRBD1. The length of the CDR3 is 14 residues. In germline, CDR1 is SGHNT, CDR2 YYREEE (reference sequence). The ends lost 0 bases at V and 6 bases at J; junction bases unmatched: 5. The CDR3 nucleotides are TGTGCCAGCAGCTTGGACAGGGGTATTGATGGCTACACCTTC. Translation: CASSLDRGIDGYTF.